This TCR beta chain was captured in a study of T cell responses to AZD1222 COVID-19 vaccine. Study-wide results and caveats: Spike-wide vaccine-associated CD4 TCRs dominated at 160-218 and 743-854. Nearly half of spike-specific TCRs reportedly go after variant regions that carry no mutations. Repertoire sampling occurred only after the peak T cell response.

The assay was immunoSEQ multiplex PCR, and TCRdb's table has in-frame clones only and misses some. The sample includes under 100,000 clones, over 75% of them seen just once. A note on this clone: Its antigen is currently unknown.

CDR3 length equals 15 residues. Germline values: CDR1 SQVTM, CDR2 ANQGSEA. J lost 3 bases, V lost 7 bases, and 9 bases had no gene match. The source was peripheral blood, collected 28 days after the second AZD1222 dose. The TCR originated in an adult who received the AZD1222 COVID-19 vaccine. The chain joins TRBV29-1 to TRBJ1-4; 9 bases are a match to TRBD1. CDR3 residues: CSAQQGAAANEKLFF. The CDR3 nucleotides are TGCAGCGCCCAACAGGGGGCGGCAGCTAATGAAAAACTGTTTTTT.